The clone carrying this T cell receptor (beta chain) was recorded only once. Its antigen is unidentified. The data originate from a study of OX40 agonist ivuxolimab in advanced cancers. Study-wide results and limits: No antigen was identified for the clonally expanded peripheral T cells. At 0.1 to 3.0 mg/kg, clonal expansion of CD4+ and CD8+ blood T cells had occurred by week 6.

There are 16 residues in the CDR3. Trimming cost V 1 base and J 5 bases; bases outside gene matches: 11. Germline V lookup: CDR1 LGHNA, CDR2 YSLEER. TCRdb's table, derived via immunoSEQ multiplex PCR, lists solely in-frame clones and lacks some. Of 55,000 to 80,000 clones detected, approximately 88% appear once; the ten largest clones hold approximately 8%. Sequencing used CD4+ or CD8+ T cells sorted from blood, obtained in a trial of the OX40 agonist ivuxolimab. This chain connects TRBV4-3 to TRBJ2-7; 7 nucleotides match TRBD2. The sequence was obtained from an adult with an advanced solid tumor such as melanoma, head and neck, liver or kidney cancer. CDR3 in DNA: TGCGCCAGCAGCCAAGCTCCGGGGGGAGCCACCCACGAGCAGTACTTC. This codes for CASSQAPGGATHEQYF.